This TCR beta chain was observed in a study of T cells in Graves' hyperthyroidism and ophthalmopathy. About the study: Peripheral blood was obtained at initial diagnosis, preceding any treatment. Findings and limits, study-wide: It was a median 6.5 months before onset that the model predicted ophthalmopathy. Most clonotypes that expanded in the thyroid above 0.001 also showed up in blood.

In the case of this clonotype: Its cognate antigen is unknown.

PBMCs came from less than 11 ml fresh peripheral blood. TCR beta CDR3 regions were amplified from RNA transcripts. The TCR CDR3 first-round RT-PCR relied on the HTBI primer set. One entry per CDR3 protein results from TCRdb running MiXCR on the multiplex PCR reads. The data contain around 500,000 distinct CDR3 sequences, around a fifth of them singletons. V trimming: 0 bases; J trimming: 5 bases; junction bases outside the gene matches: 8. The CDR3 loop spans 15 amino acids. Germline CDR1 is SGHRS and CDR2 is YFSETQ. The TCR was taken from a woman in her 70s with Graves' ophthalmopathy. This chain links TRBV5-1 with TRBJ2-7; 7 bases match TRBD2. Sequenced material: blood. The CDR3 is CASSLAMGGLHEQYF. The CDR3 nucleotides are TGCGCCAGCAGCTTGGCCATGGGGGGGTTACACGAGCAGTACTTC.